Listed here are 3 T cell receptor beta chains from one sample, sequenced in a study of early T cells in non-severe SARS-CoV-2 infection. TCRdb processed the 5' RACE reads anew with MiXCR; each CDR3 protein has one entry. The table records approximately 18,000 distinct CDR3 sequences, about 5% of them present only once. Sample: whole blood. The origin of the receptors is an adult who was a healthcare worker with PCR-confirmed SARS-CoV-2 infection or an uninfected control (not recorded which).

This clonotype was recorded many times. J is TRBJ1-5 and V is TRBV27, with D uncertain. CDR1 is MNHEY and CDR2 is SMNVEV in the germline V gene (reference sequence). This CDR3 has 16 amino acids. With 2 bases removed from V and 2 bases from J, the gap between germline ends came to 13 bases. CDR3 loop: CASSLVSGMGNQPQHF. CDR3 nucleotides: TGTGCCAGCAGTTTAGTATCGGGAATGGGCAATCAGCCCCAGCATTTT.

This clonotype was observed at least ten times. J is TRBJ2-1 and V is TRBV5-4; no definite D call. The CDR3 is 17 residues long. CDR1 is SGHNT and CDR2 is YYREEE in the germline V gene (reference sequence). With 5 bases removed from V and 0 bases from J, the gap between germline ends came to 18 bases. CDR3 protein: CASRDSIGPASYNEQFF. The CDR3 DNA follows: TGTGCCAGCAGAGATTCGATCGGTCCCGCCTCCTACAATGAGCAGTTCTTC.

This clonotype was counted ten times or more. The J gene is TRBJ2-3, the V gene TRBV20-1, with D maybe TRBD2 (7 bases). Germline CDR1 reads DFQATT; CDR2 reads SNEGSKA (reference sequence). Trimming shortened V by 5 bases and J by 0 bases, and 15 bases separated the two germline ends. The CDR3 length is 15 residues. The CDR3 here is CSAAGAIPSTDTQYF. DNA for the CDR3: TGCAGTGCTGCGGGGGCAATCCCTAGCACAGATACGCAGTATTTT.